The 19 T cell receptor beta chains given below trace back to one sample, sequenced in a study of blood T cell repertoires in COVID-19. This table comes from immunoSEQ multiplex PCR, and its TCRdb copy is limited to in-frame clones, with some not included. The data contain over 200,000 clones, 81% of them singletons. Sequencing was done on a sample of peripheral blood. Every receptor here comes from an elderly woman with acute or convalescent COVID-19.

The CDR3 reads CASNDGQGAYEQYF. The CDR3 bases are TGTGCCAGTAACGACGGACAGGGTGCCTACGAGCAGTACTTC. This chain connects TRBV6-5 to TRBJ2-7; TRBD1 aligns across 8 bases. CDR3 length: 14 amino acids. V shed 9 bases and J 2 bases; nucleotides not matched to a gene: 9. Per germline, CDR1 MNHEY and CDR2 SVGAGI.

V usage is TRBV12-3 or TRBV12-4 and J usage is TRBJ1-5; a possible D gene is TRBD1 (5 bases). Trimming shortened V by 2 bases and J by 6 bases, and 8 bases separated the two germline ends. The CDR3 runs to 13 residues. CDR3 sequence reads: CASSLMGRQPQHF. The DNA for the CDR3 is TGTGCCAGCAGTTTAATGGGGCGTCAGCCCCAGCATTTT.

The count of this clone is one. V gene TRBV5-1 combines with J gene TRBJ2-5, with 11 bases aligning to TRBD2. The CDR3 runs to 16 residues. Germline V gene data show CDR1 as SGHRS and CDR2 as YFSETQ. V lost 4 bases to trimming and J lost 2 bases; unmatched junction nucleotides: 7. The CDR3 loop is CASSPRGTSGQETQYF. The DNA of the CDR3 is TGCGCCAGCAGCCCGAGGGGGACTAGCGGTCAAGAGACCCAGTACTTC.

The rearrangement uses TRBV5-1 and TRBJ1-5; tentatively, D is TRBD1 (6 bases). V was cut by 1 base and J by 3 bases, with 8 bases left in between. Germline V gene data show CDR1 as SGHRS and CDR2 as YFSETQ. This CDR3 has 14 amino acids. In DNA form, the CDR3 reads TGCGCCAGCAGCTTGACAGGGTACAATCAGCCCCAGCATTTT. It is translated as CASSLTGYNQPQHF.

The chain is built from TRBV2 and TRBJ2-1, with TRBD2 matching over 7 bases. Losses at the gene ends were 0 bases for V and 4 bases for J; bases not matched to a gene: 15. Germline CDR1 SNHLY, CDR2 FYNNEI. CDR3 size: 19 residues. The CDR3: CASSEALFAAGEYYNEQFF. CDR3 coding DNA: TGTGCCAGCAGTGAAGCCCTTTTCGCGGCGGGGGAATATTACAATGAGCAGTTCTTC.

In DNA form, the CDR3 reads TGTGCCAGCAGTAACAGGGGCGCAGATACGCAGTATTTT. Its protein product is CASSNRGADTQYF. The chain recombines TRBV12-3 or TRBV12-4 with TRBJ2-3, with TRBD1 matching over 7 bases. J gave up 4 bases and V 5 bases, and 3 bases lay outside the gene matches. The length of the CDR3 is 13 residues.

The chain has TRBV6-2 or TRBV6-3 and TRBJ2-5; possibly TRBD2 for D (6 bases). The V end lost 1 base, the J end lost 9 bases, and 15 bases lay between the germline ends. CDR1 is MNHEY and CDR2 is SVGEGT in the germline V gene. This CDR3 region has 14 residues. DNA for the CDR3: TGTGCCAGCAGTTACTTCGGGCAGTGGGACTCCCAGTACTTC. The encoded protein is CASSYFGQWDSQYF.

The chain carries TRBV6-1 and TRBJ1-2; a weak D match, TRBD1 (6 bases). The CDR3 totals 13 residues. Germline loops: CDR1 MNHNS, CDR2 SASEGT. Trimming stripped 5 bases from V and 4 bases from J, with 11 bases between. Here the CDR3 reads CASSSDRSYGYTF. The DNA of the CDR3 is TGTGCCAGCAGTTCGGACAGATCCTATGGCTACACCTTC.

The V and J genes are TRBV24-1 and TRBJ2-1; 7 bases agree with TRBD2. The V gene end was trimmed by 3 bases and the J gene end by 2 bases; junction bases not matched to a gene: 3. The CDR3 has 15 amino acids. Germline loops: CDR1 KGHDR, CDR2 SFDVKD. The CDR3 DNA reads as TGTGCCACCAGTGATGGCGGGAGTACCTACAATGAGCAGTTCTTC. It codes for CATSDGGSTYNEQFF.

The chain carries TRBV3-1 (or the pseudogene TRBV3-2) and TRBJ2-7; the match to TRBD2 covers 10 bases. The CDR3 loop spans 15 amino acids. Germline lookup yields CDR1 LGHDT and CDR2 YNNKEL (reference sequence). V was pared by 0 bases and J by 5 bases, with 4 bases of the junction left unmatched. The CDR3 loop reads CASSQEHSGRHEQYF. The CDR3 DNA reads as TGTGCCAGCAGCCAAGAGCATAGCGGGAGGCACGAGCAGTACTTC.

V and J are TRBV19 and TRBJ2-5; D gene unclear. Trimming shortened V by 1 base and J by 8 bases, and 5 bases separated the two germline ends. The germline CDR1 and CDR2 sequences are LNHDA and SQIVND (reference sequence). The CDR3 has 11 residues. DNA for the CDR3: TGTGCCAGTAGTATAGGTAAAACCCAGTACTTC. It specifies CASSIGKTQYF.

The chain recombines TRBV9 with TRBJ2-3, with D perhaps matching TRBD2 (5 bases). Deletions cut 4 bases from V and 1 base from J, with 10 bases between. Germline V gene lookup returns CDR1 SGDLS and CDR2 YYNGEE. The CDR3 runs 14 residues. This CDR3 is CASSPLRGTDTQYF. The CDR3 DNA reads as TGTGCCAGCAGCCCCTTGAGGGGCACAGATACGCAGTATTTT.

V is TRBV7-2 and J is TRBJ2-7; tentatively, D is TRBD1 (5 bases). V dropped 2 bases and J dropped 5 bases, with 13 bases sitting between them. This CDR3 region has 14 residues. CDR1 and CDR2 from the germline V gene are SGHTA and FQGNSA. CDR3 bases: TGTGCCAGCAGCTTATCCCCAGGGTTCCACGAGCAGTACTTC. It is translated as CASSLSPGFHEQYF. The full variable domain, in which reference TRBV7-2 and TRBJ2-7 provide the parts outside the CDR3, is GAGVSQSPSNKVTEKGKDVELRCDPISGHTALYWYRQSLGQGLEFLIYFQGNSAPDKSGLPSDRFSAERTGGSVSTLTIQRTQQEDSAVYLCASSLSPGFHEQYFGPGTRLTVT.

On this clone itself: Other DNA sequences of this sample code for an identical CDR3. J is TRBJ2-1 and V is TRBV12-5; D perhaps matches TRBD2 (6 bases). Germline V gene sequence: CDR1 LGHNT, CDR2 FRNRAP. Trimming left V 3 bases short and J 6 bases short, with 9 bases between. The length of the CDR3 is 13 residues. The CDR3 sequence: CASGLAGGNEQFF. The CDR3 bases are TGTGCTAGTGGTTTAGCCGGGGGCAATGAGCAGTTCTTC.

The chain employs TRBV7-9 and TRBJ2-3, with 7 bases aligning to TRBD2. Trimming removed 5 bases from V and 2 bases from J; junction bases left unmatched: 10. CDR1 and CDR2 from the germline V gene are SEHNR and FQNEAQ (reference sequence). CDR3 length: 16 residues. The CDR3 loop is CASSGWLADTTDTQYF. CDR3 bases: TGTGCCAGCAGCGGGTGGCTAGCGGATACCACAGATACGCAGTATTTT.

CDR3 DNA sequence: TGTGCCAGCAGCCAAGTCGGCAGGGTGAACACTGAAGCTTTCTTT. Protein: CASSQVGRVNTEAFF. V and J are TRBV14 and TRBJ1-1, with D perhaps matching TRBD1 (5 bases). The germline CDR1 and CDR2 sequences are SGHDN and FVKESK. V was pared by 1 base and J by 0 bases, with 9 bases between. The CDR3 runs to 15 residues.

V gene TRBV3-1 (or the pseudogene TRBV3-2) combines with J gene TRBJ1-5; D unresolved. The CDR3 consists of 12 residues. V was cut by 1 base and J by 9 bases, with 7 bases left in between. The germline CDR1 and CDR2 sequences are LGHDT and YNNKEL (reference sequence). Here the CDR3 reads CASSQGQLPQHF. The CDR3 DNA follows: TGTGCCAGCAGCCAAGGGCAGTTGCCCCAGCATTTT.

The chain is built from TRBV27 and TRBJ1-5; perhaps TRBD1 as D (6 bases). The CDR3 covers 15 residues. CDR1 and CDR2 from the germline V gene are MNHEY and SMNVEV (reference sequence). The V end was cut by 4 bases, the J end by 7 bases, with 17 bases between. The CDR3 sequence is CASSSEGGAGQPQHF. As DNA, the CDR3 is TGTGCCAGCAGTTCCGAGGGGGGGGCTGGGCAGCCCCAGCATTTT.

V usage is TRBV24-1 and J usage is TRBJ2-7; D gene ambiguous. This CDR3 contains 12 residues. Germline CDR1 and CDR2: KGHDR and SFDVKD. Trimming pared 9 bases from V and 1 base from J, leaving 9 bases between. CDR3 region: CATPCRSYEQYF. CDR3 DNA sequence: TGTGCCACCCCATGCAGGTCCTACGAGCAGTACTTC.